Each of the 29 T cell receptor beta chains below was sequenced from the same sample in a study of T cell changes during pregnancy in multiple sclerosis. Assay used: immunoSEQ multiplex PCR; TCRdb lists only in-frame clones, some missing. The table has about 50,000 clones, 90% to 95% seen once; the top ten hold about 0.4%. The sample was CD4+ T cells from peripheral blood mononuclear cells, taken after pregnancy. The receptor set was obtained from a female donor with multiple sclerosis, enrolled in a pregnancy study.

The chain joins TRBV4-2 to TRBJ2-1; 8 bases align to TRBD2. The CDR3 is 17 amino acids. V shed 2 bases, J shed 0 bases, and the junction held 6 bases outside the gene matches. Germline V lookup: CDR1 LGHNA, CDR2 YNFKEQ. The CDR3 sequence: CASSQFTSGSSYNEQFF. The CDR3, as DNA: TGTGCCAGCAGCCAATTCACGAGCGGGAGCTCCTACAATGAGCAGTTCTTC.

The chain employs TRBV6-4 and TRBJ2-3; 7 bases align to TRBD2. V shed 6 bases and J 6 bases; nucleotides not matched to a gene: 9. The CDR3 runs 14 residues. Germline lookup yields CDR1 MRHNA and CDR2 SNTAGT. The CDR3 nucleotides are TGTGCCAGCAGAAGGGGCGGGAGTGCGGATACGCAGTATTTT. Translated, it gives CASRRGGSADTQYF.

This chain joins TRBV19 and TRBJ2-3, with 7 bases matching TRBD1. The germline V gene has CDR1 LNHDA and CDR2 SQIVND (reference sequence). This CDR3 region has 13 residues. Trimming at V came to 9 bases and at J to 3 bases, leaving 6 bases not matched to a gene. The CDR3 loop is CARGGAGTDTQYF. DNA of the CDR3: TGTGCCAGAGGGGGCGCAGGAACAGATACGCAGTATTTT.

The chain carries TRBV5-4 and TRBJ2-1; D is possibly TRBD2 (7 bases). The germline gives CDR1 SGHNT, CDR2 YYREEE (reference sequence). The CDR3 runs 14 residues. Trimming pared 3 bases from V and 2 bases from J, leaving 9 bases between. CDR3 DNA sequence: TGTGCCAGCAGCTGGGAGGGGGCCTACAATGAGCAGTTCTTC. Its protein is CASSWEGAYNEQFF. Combining the CDR3 with reference TRBV5-4 and TRBJ2-1 gives the whole variable domain ETGVTQSPTHLIKTRGQQVTLRCSSQSGHNTVSWYQQALGQGPQFIFQYYREEENGRGNFPPRFSGLQFPNYSSELNVNALELDDSALYLCASSWEGAYNEQFFGPGTRLTVL.

CDR3 protein: CASSLAGLAGGGETQYF. The CDR3 DNA follows: TGTGCCAGCAGCTTGGCGGGACTAGCGGGAGGCGGAGAGACCCAGTACTTC. V gene TRBV5-6 combines with J gene TRBJ2-5; 15 nucleotides agree with TRBD2. V gave up 0 bases and J gave up 4 bases; unmatched junction bases: 4. The CDR3 has 17 amino acids. CDR1 is SGHDT, CDR2 YYEEEE, per germline.

This chain joins TRBV7-3 and TRBJ2-1, with D tentatively TRBD2 (6 bases). Trimming took 5 bases from V and 4 from J, leaving 12 bases between them. CDR3 length equals 14 residues. The germline V gene has CDR1 SGHTA and CDR2 FQGTGA. The CDR3 sequence is CASSAAGIYNEQFF. The DNA of the CDR3 is TGTGCCAGCAGCGCGGCGGGAATATACAATGAGCAGTTCTTC. Complete variable domain (other parts from reference TRBV7-3 and TRBJ2-1): GAGVSQTPSNKVTEKGKYVELRCDPISGHTALYWYRQSLGQGPEFLIYFQGTGAADDSGLPNDRFFAVRPEGSVSTLKIQRTERGDSAVYLCASSAAGIYNEQFFGPGTRLTVL.

Written as DNA, the CDR3 is TGTGCCACTCAGCCGGGAGCGGGGTTCAGCTCCTACGAGCAGTACTTC. Translation: CATQPGAGFSSYEQYF. The chain joins TRBV6-6 to TRBJ2-7; 7 bases align to TRBD2. There are 16 residues in the CDR3. Per the germline V gene, CDR1 is MNHNY and CDR2 is SVGAGI (reference sequence). With 10 bases clipped from V and 0 bases from J, the junction kept 15 bases outside the gene matches.

V gene TRBV7-9 combines with J gene TRBJ1-4; D is uncertain. Trimming cost V 1 base and J 9 bases, with 9 bases left between them. This CDR3 spans 13 amino acids. CDR1 SEHNR and CDR2 FQNEAQ come from the germline V gene (reference sequence). The CDR3 region is CASSLEGGKKLFF. DNA for the CDR3: TGTGCCAGCAGCTTAGAAGGAGGGAAAAAACTGTTTTTT.

The V call is TRBV19, the J call TRBJ2-2, with D perhaps TRBD2 (5 bases). Trimming left V 1 base short and J 4 bases short, with 13 bases between. Germline V gene data show CDR1 as LNHDA and CDR2 as SQIVND (reference sequence). CDR3 size: 16 residues. The CDR3 bases are TGTGCCAGTAGTATAGTGGCTAGCCGGGGCACCGGGGAGCTGTTTTTT. Protein sequence: CASSIVASRGTGELFF.

The chain is built from TRBV19 and TRBJ2-7; D call uncertain. The germline V and J ends were trimmed by 3 bases and 2 bases, with 8 bases remaining between them. Germline lookup yields CDR1 LNHDA and CDR2 SQIVND (reference sequence). The length of the CDR3 is 13 residues. The DNA for the CDR3 is TGTGCCAGTAGTATTTACCCAGCCTACGAGCAGTACTTC. It encodes CASSIYPAYEQYF.

The chain couples TRBV27 to TRBJ2-3; D unresolved. The CDR3 has 14 residues. The germline gives CDR1 MNHEY, CDR2 SMNVEV (reference sequence). V shed 2 bases and J shed 4 bases, with 10 bases lying between them. The CDR3 DNA sequence: TGTGCCAGCAGTTTACGTCCTCGGGCAGATACGCAGTATTTT. This sequence encodes CASSLRPRADTQYF.

This chain connects TRBV6-5 to TRBJ1-1; D might be TRBD1 (6 bases). The CDR3 runs 13 residues. CDR1 is MNHEY, CDR2 SVGAGI, per germline. Trimming stripped 2 bases from V and 7 bases from J, with 11 bases between. The CDR3 bases are TGTGCCAGCAGTTACCCGGACAGATATGAAGCTTTCTTT. Amino acid sequence: CASSYPDRYEAFF.

V and J are TRBV10-3 and TRBJ1-4; 8 bases align to TRBD1. CDR3 length: 13 residues. The V gene's germline CDR1 is ENHRY and CDR2 SYGVKD. V lost 6 bases and J lost 14; bases outside the gene matches: 11. Written as DNA, the CDR3 is TGTGCCATCAGCTCGGAGACAGGGGAAGGGCTGTTTTTT. As protein: CAISSETGEGLFF.

This sequence joins TRBV4-1 and TRBJ2-2; TRBD2 is a possible D gene (5 bases). The CDR3 consists of 17 residues. Germline CDR1 reads MGHRA; CDR2 reads YSYEKL. Trimming cost V 0 bases and J 1 base, with 12 bases left between them. Here the CDR3 reads CASSQELGGLNTGELFF. The CDR3, as DNA: TGCGCCAGCAGCCAAGAACTCGGCGGGTTGAACACCGGGGAGCTGTTTTTT.

V gene TRBV5-3 combines with J gene TRBJ2-5, with 8 nucleotides matching TRBD1. TRBV5-3 is noted as an ORF with a role that remains uncertain. The CDR3 extends over 18 amino acids. V shed 0 bases, J shed 1 base, and the junction held 11 bases outside the gene matches. As DNA, the CDR3 is TGTGCCAGAAGCTTGGCCTGGGCAGGGGGCTTTTGCCAAGAGACCCAGTACTTC. Protein sequence: CARSLAWAGGFCQETQYF.

This chain uses TRBV7-2 with TRBJ1-2; TRBD1 might be the D (5 bases). The length of the CDR3 is 13 residues. Trimming pared 0 bases from V and 8 bases from J, leaving 10 bases between. Per the germline V gene, CDR1 is SGHTA and CDR2 is FQGNSA. The CDR3 DNA follows: TGTGCCAGCAGCTTAGCTAGGGGCCGAGGCTACACCTTC. Amino acid sequence: CASSLARGRGYTF.

V gene TRBV5-6 combines with J gene TRBJ1-4; 8 bases are a match to TRBD1. There are 17 residues in the CDR3. Germline V gives CDR1 SGHDT, CDR2 YYEEEE. The V and J ends lost 4 bases and 5 bases, in that order; junction bases with no gene match: 13. CDR3 nucleotides: TGTGCCAGCAGCCTCTTCGGACAGGGAACAAGGAATGAAAAACTGTTTTTT. Translated, it gives CASSLFGQGTRNEKLFF.

The genes are TRBV5-4 and TRBJ2-1, with 15 bases that match TRBD2. The CDR3 runs 18 residues. Germline CDR1 is SGHNT and CDR2 is YYREEE (reference sequence). V lost 3 bases to trimming and J lost 7 bases; unmatched junction nucleotides: 11. DNA of the CDR3: TGTGCCAGCAGCTCCCTAGGACTAGCGGGAGGGCCGGGGAATGAGCAGTTCTTC. Its translation is CASSSLGLAGGPGNEQFF.

The chain has TRBV2 and TRBJ1-2, with D possibly matching TRBD1 (5 bases). CDR3 length: 13 residues. Per germline, CDR1 SNHLY and CDR2 FYNNEI. Trimming took off 8 bases at V and 4 bases at J, with 14 bases between the two ends. CDR3 amino acids: CASGNPRAYGYTF. DNA for the CDR3: TGTGCCAGCGGGAATCCCAGGGCCTATGGCTACACCTTC. Supplemented by reference TRBV2 and TRBJ1-2, the full variable domain reads EPEVTQTPSHQVTQMGQEVILRCVPISNHLYFYWYRQILGQKVEFLVSFYNNEISEKSEIFDDQFSVERPDGSNFTLKIRSTKLEDSAMYFCASGNPRAYGYTFGSGTRLTVV.

About this clone itself: The DNA is left out, because the CDR3 cannot be placed on it with certainty; the CDR3 is given as TCRdb lists it. The J gene is TRBJ2-1, the V gene TRBV5-1; the D segment call TRBD2 is taken from the table without a DNA check. Germline values: CDR1 SGHRS, CDR2 YFSETQ. Including both end residues, the CDR3 is 17 amino acids long. The CDR3 loop reads CASSREVAGDFGNEQFF.

This clone came up once. The chain combines TRBV6-5 with TRBJ2-7; 7 nucleotides line up with TRBD1. Germline V gene lookup returns CDR1 MNHEY and CDR2 SVGAGI. With V trimmed by 5 bases and J by 5 bases, 3 bases remained unmatched. The CDR3 extends over 12 amino acids. The CDR3 bases are TGTGCCAGCAGTCCCCAGGGGGACGAGCAGTACTTC. Protein: CASSPQGDEQYF.

This CDR3 reads CASSLGPGGPAKNIQYF. The CDR3 bases are TGCGCCAGCAGCTTGGGGCCGGGAGGGCCGGCCAAAAACATTCAGTACTTC. The chain employs TRBV5-1 and TRBJ2-4, with TRBD2 matching over 8 bases. The junction had 6 bases not matched to a gene; V was cut back by 0 bases and J by 1 base. This CDR3 is 17 amino acids long. The V gene's germline CDR1 is SGHRS and CDR2 YFSETQ.

The rearrangement links TRBV7-9 to TRBJ2-1; D ambiguous. V gave up 8 bases and J gave up 5 bases, with 13 bases separating them. Germline V lookup: CDR1 SEHNR, CDR2 FQNEAQ (reference sequence). The CDR3 is 13 amino acids. CDR3 region: CASGRVNDNEQFF. CDR3 nucleotide sequence: TGTGCCAGCGGTCGAGTAAATGACAATGAGCAGTTCTTC.

The chain recombines TRBV14 with TRBJ1-4; possible D gene TRBD1, 5 bases. The CDR3 runs 14 residues. V was clipped by 2 bases and J by 8 bases, with 12 bases between them. CDR1 SGHDN and CDR2 FVKESK come from the germline V gene. The CDR3, as DNA: TGTGCCAGCAGCCAAACAGGTTCGGCAGAAAAACTGTTTTTT. Amino acid sequence: CASSQTGSAEKLFF. The complete variable domain, with remaining parts taken from reference TRBV14 and TRBJ1-4, reads EAGVTQFPSHSVIEKGQTVTLRCDPISGHDNLYWYRRVMGKEIKFLLHFVKESKQDESGMPNNRFLAERTGGTYSTLKVQPAELEDSGVYFCASSQTGSAEKLFFGSGTQLSVL.

This clone has only one observation. The chain uses TRBV6-4 and TRBJ2-1, with D possibly matching TRBD2 (6 bases). This CDR3 spans 13 amino acids. Germline values: CDR1 MRHNA, CDR2 SNTAGT. V lost 0 bases, J lost 9 bases, and 9 bases lay in between. CDR3 sequence reads: CASSDSRLGEQFF. The CDR3 DNA reads as TGTGCCAGCAGTGACTCGAGACTAGGTGAGCAGTTCTTC.

The V gene is TRBV11-3, the J gene TRBJ2-7; 8 bases fit TRBD2. J lost 4 bases, V lost 5 bases, and 4 bases had no gene match. The CDR3 runs to 13 residues. The germline V gene has CDR1 SGHNT and CDR2 YENEEA. This chain's CDR3 is CASSREGGYEQYF. CDR3 nucleotide sequence: TGTGCCAGCAGCCGGGAGGGAGGGTACGAGCAGTACTTC.

The V and J genes are TRBV29-1 and TRBJ2-1; 7 bases are a match to TRBD1. V lost 4 bases, J lost 4 bases, and 10 bases stayed unmatched. The CDR3 length is 15 residues. Per the germline V gene, CDR1 is SQVTM and CDR2 is ANQGSEA. CDR3: CSVGSMGTAYNEQFF. Here the CDR3 DNA reads TGCAGCGTTGGATCGATGGGGACAGCGTACAATGAGCAGTTCTTC.

This chain joins TRBV28 and TRBJ2-5; TRBD1 agrees at 7 bases. The CDR3 sequence is 16 residues long. Germline assignment: CDR1 MDHEN and CDR2 SYDVKM. J lost 4 bases, V lost 3 bases, and 11 bases had no gene match. CDR3 in amino acids: CASSLRPRGIAETQYF. CDR3 nucleotides: TGTGCCAGCAGTTTGAGGCCCAGGGGGATAGCAGAGACCCAGTACTTC.

CDR3 residues: CASSQFRQNTEAFF. In nucleotides, the CDR3 is TGCGCCAGCAGTCAATTCCGACAGAACACTGAAGCTTTCTTT. The chain is built from TRBV23-1 and TRBJ1-1; D unresolved. TRBV23-1 is given ORF status, its function remaining uncertain. The length of the CDR3 is 14 residues. V was shortened by 1 base and J by 1 base, with 7 bases between the two germline ends.